This T cell receptor (beta chain) was profiled in a study of response to subunit inactivated influenza vaccine (dated by TCRdb to 2016 to 2019). Broadly, across the study: Deep quantitative T cell receptor repertoire profiling was used in the study to track responses to a trivalent subunit inactivated influenza vaccine. The paper's findings and limits, for the study overall: According to the authors, only a limited number of new T cells may be recruited by each seasonal influenza vaccination.

Per the publication, the time point label means: around 42 days after influenza vaccine administration. The library was obtained by RT-PCR. Sequenced on an Illumina HiSeq 2500. TCRdb trimmed public reads at Q25 via fastp, called clones via MiXCR and kept in-frame beta chains. CDR3 protein sequences are deduplicated, and each keeps its most common genes and DNA. Counted in this sample were fewer than 700,000 distinct CDR3 sequences; 10% to 15% of them appeared once. The ten biggest clones cover about an eighth of the sample. The CDR3 spans 15 residues, from the cysteine through the phenylalanine. Left in the record is the CDR3 DNA by itself, 45 bases read in frame from the first base. The germline V gene sets CDR1 to SNHLY and CDR2 to FYNNEI. Between the V and J ends, shortened by 5 bases and 0 bases respectively, the junction contains 13 bases. On this clonotype: The target of this receptor is not known. Base qualities are not at hand, and no much larger clone is one base apart.

This material consisted of PBMCs from blood, taken roughly 47 days after vaccination. The chain employs TRBV2 and TRBJ1-1; TRBD1 is a weak D gene call, 5 bases matching. The clonotype comes from a man over 45 who received an inactivated influenza vaccine. Donor details come from another sample of the same person, matched by shared clones. The CDR3 has the sequence CASSSRESVNTEAFF. The DNA sequence reads TGTGCCAGCAGTTCCAGGGAGTCGGTGAACACTGAAGCTTTCTTT. The CDR3 plus the reference TRBV2 and TRBJ1-1 genes for the other parts give the full variable domain: EPEVTQTPSHQVTQMGQEVILRCVPISNHLYFYWYRQILGQKVEFLVSFYNNEISEKSEIFDDQFSVERPDGSNFTLKIRSTKLEDSAMYFCASSSRESVNTEAFFGQGTRLTVV.